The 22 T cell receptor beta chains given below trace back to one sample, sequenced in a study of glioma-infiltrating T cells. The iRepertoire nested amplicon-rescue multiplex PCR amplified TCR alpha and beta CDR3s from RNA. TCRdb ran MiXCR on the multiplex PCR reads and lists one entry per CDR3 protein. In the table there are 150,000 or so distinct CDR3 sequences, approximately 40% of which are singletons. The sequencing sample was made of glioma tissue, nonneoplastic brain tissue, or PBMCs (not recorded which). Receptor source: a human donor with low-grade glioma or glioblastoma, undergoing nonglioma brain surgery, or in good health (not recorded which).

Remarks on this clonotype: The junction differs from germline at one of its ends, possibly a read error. The CDR3 sequence is CASNLALGGHTEAFF. The CDR3 DNA follows: TGTGCCAGCAACTTAGCGCTCGGGGGGCACACTGAAGCTTTCTTT. This chain links TRBV7-2 with TRBJ1-1; TRBD1 might be the D (6 bases). The CDR3 has 15 amino acids. CDR1 and CDR2 from the germline V gene are SGHTA and FQGNSA.

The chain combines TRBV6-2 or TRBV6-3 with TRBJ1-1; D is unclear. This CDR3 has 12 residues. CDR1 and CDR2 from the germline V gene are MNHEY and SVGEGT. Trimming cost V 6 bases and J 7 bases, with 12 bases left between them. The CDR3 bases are TGTGCCAGCAGAAGGAAAGGGCTTGAAGCTTTCTTT. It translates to CASRRKGLEAFF.

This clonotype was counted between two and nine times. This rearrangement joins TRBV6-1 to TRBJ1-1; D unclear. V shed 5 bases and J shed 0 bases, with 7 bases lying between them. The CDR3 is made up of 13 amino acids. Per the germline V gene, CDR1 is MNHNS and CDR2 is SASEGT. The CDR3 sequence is CASSNVLNTEAFF. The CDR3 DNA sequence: TGTGCCAGCAGTAACGTATTGAACACTGAAGCTTTCTTT.

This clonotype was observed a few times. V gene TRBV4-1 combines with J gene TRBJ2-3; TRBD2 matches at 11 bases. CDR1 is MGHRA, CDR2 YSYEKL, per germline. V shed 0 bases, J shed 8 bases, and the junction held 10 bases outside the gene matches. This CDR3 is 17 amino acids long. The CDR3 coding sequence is TGCGCCAGCAGCCAAGAAGGTGCCACTAGCGGGAGTTTTACGCAGTATTTT. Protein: CASSQEGATSGSFTQYF.

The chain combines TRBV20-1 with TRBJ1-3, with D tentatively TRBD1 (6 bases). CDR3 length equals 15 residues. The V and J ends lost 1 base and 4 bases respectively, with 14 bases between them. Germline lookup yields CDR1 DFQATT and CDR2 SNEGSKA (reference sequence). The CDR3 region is CSARAEPGQGNTIYF. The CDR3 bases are TGCAGTGCTAGAGCTGAGCCGGGACAAGGAAACACCATATATTTT.

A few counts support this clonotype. The CDR3 protein is CSAPDRGLDTEAFF. CDR3 nucleotide sequence: TGCAGTGCCCCTGACAGGGGTTTGGACACTGAAGCTTTCTTT. This chain connects TRBV20-1 to TRBJ1-1; 8 nucleotides align to TRBD1. Germline lookup yields CDR1 DFQATT and CDR2 SNEGSKA (reference sequence). The CDR3 extends over 14 amino acids. J gave up 3 bases and V 6 bases, and 9 bases lay outside the gene matches.

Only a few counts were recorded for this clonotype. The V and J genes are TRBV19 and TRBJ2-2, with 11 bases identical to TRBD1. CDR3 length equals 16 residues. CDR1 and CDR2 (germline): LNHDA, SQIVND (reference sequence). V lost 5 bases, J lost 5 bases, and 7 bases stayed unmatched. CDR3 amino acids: CASSLGQGARTGELFF. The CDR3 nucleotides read TGTGCCAGTAGTCTAGGACAGGGGGCGAGGACCGGGGAGCTGTTTTTT.

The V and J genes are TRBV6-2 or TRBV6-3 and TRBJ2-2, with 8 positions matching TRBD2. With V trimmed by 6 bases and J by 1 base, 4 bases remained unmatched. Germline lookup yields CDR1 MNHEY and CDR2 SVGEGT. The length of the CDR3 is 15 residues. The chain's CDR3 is CASSLSGVNTGELFF. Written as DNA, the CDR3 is TGTGCCAGCAGCCTTAGCGGGGTGAACACCGGGGAGCTGTTTTTT.

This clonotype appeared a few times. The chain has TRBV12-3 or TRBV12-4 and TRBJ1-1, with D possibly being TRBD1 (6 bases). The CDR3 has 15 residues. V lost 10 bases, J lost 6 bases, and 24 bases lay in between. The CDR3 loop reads CAISRDMGDTSEAFF. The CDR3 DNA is TGTGCCATCAGCCGGGACATGGGGGACACTTCTGAAGCTTTCTTT.

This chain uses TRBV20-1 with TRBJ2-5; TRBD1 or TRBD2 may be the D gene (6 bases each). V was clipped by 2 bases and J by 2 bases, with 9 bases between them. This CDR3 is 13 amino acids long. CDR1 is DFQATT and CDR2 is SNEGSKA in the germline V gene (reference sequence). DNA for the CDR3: TGCAGTGCTAGATCGGGGGCACAAGAGACCCAGTACTTC. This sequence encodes CSARSGAQETQYF.

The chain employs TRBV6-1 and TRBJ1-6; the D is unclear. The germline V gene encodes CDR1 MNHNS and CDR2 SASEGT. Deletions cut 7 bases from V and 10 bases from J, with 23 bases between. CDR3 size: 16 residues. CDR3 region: CASTPAGTGRGSPLHF. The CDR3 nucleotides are TGTGCCAGCACTCCGGCGGGCACTGGGCGAGGCTCACCCCTCCACTTT.

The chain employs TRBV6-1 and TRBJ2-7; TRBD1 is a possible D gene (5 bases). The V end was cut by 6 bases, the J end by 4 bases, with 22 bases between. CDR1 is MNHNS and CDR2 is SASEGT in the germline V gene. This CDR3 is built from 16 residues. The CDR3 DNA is TGTGCCAGCAGCCCGACAGTCCAAAGGGGTGTGTACGAGCAGTACTTC. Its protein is CASSPTVQRGVYEQYF.

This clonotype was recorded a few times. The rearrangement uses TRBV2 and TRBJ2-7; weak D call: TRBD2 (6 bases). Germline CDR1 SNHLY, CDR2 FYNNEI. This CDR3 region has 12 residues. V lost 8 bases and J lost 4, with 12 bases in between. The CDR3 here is CASGREIYEQYF. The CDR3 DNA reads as TGTGCCAGCGGGCGGGAAATTTACGAGCAGTACTTC.

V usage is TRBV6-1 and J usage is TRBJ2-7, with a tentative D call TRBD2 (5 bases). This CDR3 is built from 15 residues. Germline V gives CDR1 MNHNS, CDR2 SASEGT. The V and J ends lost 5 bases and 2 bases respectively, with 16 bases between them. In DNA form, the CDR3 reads TGTGCCAGCAGTTGGGGTGGCAGGAGGACCTACGAGCAGTACTTC. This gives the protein CASSWGGRRTYEQYF.

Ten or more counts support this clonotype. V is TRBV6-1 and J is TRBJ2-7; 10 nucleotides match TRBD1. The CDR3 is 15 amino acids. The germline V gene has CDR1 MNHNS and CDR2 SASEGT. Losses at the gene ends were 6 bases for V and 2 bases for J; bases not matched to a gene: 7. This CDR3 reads CASSSDRGRTYEQYF. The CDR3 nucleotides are TGTGCCAGCAGCTCTGACAGGGGGCGGACCTACGAGCAGTACTTC.

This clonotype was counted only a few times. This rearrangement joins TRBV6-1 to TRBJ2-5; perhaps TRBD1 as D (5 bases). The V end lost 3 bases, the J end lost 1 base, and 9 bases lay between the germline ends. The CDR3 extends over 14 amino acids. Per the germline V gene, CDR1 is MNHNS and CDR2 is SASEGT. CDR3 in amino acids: CASSDHRFQETQYF. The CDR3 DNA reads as TGTGCCAGCAGTGACCACAGGTTCCAAGAGACCCAGTACTTC.

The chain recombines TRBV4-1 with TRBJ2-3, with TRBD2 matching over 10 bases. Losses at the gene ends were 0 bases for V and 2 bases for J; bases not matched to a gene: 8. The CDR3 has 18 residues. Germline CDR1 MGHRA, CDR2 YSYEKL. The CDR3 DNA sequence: TGCGCCAGCAGCCAAGATGGTATTAGCGGGGGGTCCACAGATACGCAGTATTTT. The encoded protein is CASSQDGISGGSTDTQYF.

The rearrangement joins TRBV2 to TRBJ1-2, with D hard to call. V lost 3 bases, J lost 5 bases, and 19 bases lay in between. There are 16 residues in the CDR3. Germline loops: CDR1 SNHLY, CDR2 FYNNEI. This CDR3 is CASSDRLVYGAYGYTF. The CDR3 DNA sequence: TGTGCCAGCAGTGATAGATTGGTATACGGAGCTTATGGCTACACCTTC. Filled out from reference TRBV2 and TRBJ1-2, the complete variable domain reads EPEVTQTPSHQVTQMGQEVILRCVPISNHLYFYWYRQILGQKVEFLVSFYNNEISEKSEIFDDQFSVERPDGSNFTLKIRSTKLEDSAMYFCASSDRLVYGAYGYTFGSGTRLTVV.

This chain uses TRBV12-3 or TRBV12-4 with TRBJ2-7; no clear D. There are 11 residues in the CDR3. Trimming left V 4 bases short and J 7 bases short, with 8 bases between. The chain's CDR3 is CASSYGREQYF. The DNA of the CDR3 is TGTGCCAGCAGTTATGGTCGAGAGCAGTACTTC.

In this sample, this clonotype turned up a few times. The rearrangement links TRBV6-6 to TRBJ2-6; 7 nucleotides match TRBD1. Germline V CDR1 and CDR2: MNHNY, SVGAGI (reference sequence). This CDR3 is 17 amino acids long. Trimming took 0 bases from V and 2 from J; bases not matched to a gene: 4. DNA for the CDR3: TGTGCCAGCAGTTACTCGCTGACAGGGCCTGGGGCCAACGTCCTGACTTTC. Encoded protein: CASSYSLTGPGANVLTF.

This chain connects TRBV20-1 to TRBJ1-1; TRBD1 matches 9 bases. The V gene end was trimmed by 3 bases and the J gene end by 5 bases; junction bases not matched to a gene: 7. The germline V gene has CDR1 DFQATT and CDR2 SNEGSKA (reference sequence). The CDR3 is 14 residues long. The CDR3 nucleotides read TGCAGTGCTAGGAGGGACAGGGCTAGGACTGAAGCTTTCTTT. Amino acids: CSARRDRARTEAFF.

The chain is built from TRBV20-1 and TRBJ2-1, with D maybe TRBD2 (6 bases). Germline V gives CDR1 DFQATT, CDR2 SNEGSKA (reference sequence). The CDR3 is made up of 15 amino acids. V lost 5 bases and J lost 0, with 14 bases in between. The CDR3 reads CSAPDGGNSYNEQFF. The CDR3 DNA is TGCAGTGCTCCCGACGGCGGGAACTCCTACAATGAGCAGTTCTTC.